Listed below are T cell receptor beta chains from one sample, sequenced in a study of tumor and adjacent non-tumor tissue in lung cancer. TCRdb re-called the multiplex PCR reads with MiXCR, one entry per CDR3 protein. The data show around 86,000 distinct CDR3 sequences, approximately 72% seen once. The sequenced material came from lung tumor tissue. Every receptor here comes from a woman aged 40 to 50 with non-small cell lung cancer. The CDR3 runs from the conserved cysteine through the conserved F or W. The D gene is left open where the match is weak. Rows give clone size only sometimes, using once, few, many, or a class for an expanded clone.

>TRBD1|TRBJ1-5|TRBV4-1|NA
CANSQDRGRGNQSQHF
TGCGCCAACAGCCAAGACAGGGGGCGCGGCAATCAGTCCCAGCATTTT
>TRBD2|TRBJ2-7|TRBV29-1|many
CSVEDGTSPHEQYF
TGCAGCGTTGAGGATGGGACTAGCCCCCACGAGCAGTACTTC
>TRBD2|TRBJ2-1|TRBV5-1|few
CASNSGIPGLAGNEQFF
TGCGCCAGCAACTCGGGAATCCCGGGATTAGCGGGCAATGAGCAGTTCTTC
>NA|TRBJ2-2|TRBV11-3|NA
CASSLLGGHTGELFF
TGTGCCAGTAGCTTACTGGGGGGACACACCGGGGAGTTATTTTTT
>NA|TRBJ2-1|TRBV11-1|NA
CVSSLGGLGAVEQFF
TGTGTCAGCAGCCTGGGGGGCCTAGGGGCTGTTGAGCAATTCTTC
>NA|TRBJ2-3|TRBV5-6|NA
CASSFDSQGRTDTQYF
TGTGCCAGCAGCTTTGATTCTCAGGGTAGGACAGATACTCAGTATTTT
>NA|TRBJ1-2|TRBV20-1|once
CSASPPTDSVYGYTF
TGCAGTGCTAGCCCGCCCACAGACAGCGTCTATGGCTACACCTTC
>TRBD1|TRBJ2-5|TRBV6-5|NA
CANSLQGVREETQYF
TGTGCCAACAGTTTACAGGGGGTTCGCGAGGAGACCCAGTATTTC
>NA|TRBJ2-2|TRBV4-2|NA
CASSRGLGGDTGELFF
TGTGCCAGCAGCCGAGGACTAGGGGGAGACACCGGGGAGCTGTTTTTT
>NA|TRBJ1-1|TRBV11-2|NA
CASSLEGTPAFF
TGTGCCAGTAGCCTAGAGGGGACACCGGCTTTCTTC
>NA|TRBJ1-6|TRBV5-6|NA
CTTSSRDTQGSPLHF
TGTACCACTAGCTCAAGGGACACTCAGGGTTCACCCCTCCACTTT
>NA|TRBJ1-4|TRBV7-9|NA
CTSSLGGSREKLFF
TGTACCAGCAGCTTAGGAGGGTCGCGGGAAAAACTGTTTTTT
>NA|TRBJ2-7|TRBV6-1|NA
CASSEELDSSYEQYF
TGTGCCAGCAGTGAAGAGCTCGACAGCTCCTACGAGCAGTATTTC
>TRBD2|TRBJ2-1|TRBV24-1|NA
CATNDRTSVYNEQFF
TGTGCCACCAATGATCGGACTAGCGTGTACAATGAGCAGTTCTTC
>TRBD1|TRBJ1-1|TRBV11-2|NA
CASSTDRVGTEAFF
TGTGCCAGCAGCACCGACAGGGTAGGCACCGAAGCTTTCTTT
>NA|TRBJ1-2|TRBV6-6|NA
CASSSQQGGMDGYTF
TGTGCCAGCAGTTCCCAGCAGGGAGGTATGGATGGTTACACCTTC
>NA|TRBJ1-1|TRBV11-2|once
CASSLETGLAGTEAFF
TGTGCCAGCAGCTTAGAGACAGGCCTGGCGGGCACTGAAGCTTTCTTT
>TRBD1|TRBJ1-6|TRBV28|many
CASSLPGTGSYNSPLHF
TGTGCCAGCAGTTTACCCGGGACAGGATCTTATAATTCACCCCTCCACTTT
>NA|TRBJ2-7|TRBV20-1|NA
CTAQQVLEQYF
TGCACTGCTCAACAGGTCCTCGAGCAGTACTTC
>TRBD2|TRBJ2-1|TRBV6-5|NA
CASSYGAGVNRFF
TGCGCCAGTAGTTACGGTGCGGGGGTAAATCGGTTCTTC
>NA|TRBJ1-5|TRBV7-3|many
CASSPDRNQPQHF
TGTGCCAGCAGCCCGGACAGAAATCAGCCCCAGCATTTT
>NA|TRBJ1-4|TRBV14|once
CASSSTSAVKNEKVFF
TGTGCCAGCAGTTCGACGTCGGCGGTCAAAAATGAAAAAGTGTTTTTT
>TRBD2|TRBJ2-1|TRBV11-2|NA
CATNPRLAGVGYNEQFF
TGTGCCACCAACCCCCGGCTAGCGGGAGTTGGTTACAATGAGCAATTCTTC
>NA|TRBJ2-7|TRBV11-2|NA
CACNPLGGQGYYEQYF
TGTGCCTGCAACCCCCTCGGTGGGCAAGGGTACTACGAGCAGTACTTC
>NA|TRBJ2-2|TRBV7-8|many
CASSFSGYLTGELFF
TGTGCCAGCAGCTTTTCGGGGTACCTAACCGGGGAGCTGTTTTTT
>NA|TRBJ2-3|TRBV6-1|many
CASALGSPISTDTQYF
TGTGCCAGCGCTTTGGGGAGCCCTATTAGCACAGATACGCAGTATTTT
>NA|TRBJ2-3|TRBV28|NA
CAISAVSADTQYF
TGTGCCATCAGTGCTGTGAGCGCAGATACGCAGTATTTT
>NA|TRBJ2-5|TRBV11-2|NA
CVSSLFVGIQETRYF
TGTGTCAGCAGCTTATTCGTCGGGATCCAAGAGACCCGGTACTTC
>NA|TRBJ1-5|TRBV12-3/TRBV12-4|NA
CTSSLTLEKNQPQHF
TGTACCAGCAGTTTAACTCTCGAAAAGAATCAGCCCCAGCATTTT
>NA|TRBJ1-6|TRBV5-6|NA
CASSPRYTQDSPLHF
TGTGCCAGCAGCCCAAGGTACACTCAGGATTCACCCCTCCACTTT
>TRBD1|TRBJ2-1|TRBV20-1|many
CSAPNPGQGTNEQFF
TGCAGTGCTCCTAATCCGGGACAGGGAACCAATGAGCAGTTCTTC
>NA|TRBJ1-1|TRBV5-4|NA
CANSLELYGARLF
TGTGCCAATAGCTTGGAGCTGTATGGGGCACGTCTCTTT
>NA|TRBJ1-6|TRBV29-1|many
CSVAVREGSPLHF
TGCAGCGTTGCGGTCCGGGAAGGCTCACCCCTCCACTTT
>NA|TRBJ2-7|TRBV6-5|NA
CTSRLTGGRWEQYF
TGTACCAGCAGGCTTACCGGCGGACGGTGGGAGCAATACTTC
>NA|TRBJ1-1|TRBV21-1|few
CASSTWEGWNTEAFF
TGTGCCAGCAGCACCTGGGAGGGTTGGAACACTGAAGCTTTCTTT
>NA|TRBJ2-7|TRBV20-1|NA
CSARPLLGRTCSYEQYF
TGCAGTGCTAGACCGTTACTCGGACGCACATGTTCCTACGAGCAGTATTTC
>TRBD1|TRBJ2-7|TRBV20-1|NA
CSARDATGTGGEQYF
TGCAGTGCTAGAGACGCCACCGGGACAGGGGGAGAGCAGTACTTC
>NA|TRBJ2-1|TRBV24-1|NA
CATSDPSAGSSYNEEFF
TGTGCCACCAGTGACCCCTCGGCGGGAAGCTCCTACAATGAGGAGTTCTTC
>TRBD2|TRBJ2-5|TRBV12-3/TRBV12-4|many
CASSLGWGRLAGGLPQETQYF
TGTGCCAGCAGTTTAGGATGGGGCCGACTAGCGGGGGGACTGCCCCAAGAGACCCAGTACTTC
>NA|TRBJ2-6|TRBV11-2|NA
CASSWSDISGANVRTF
TGTGCCAGCAGCTGGTCAGACATCTCTGGGGCCAACGTCCGGACATTC
>NA|TRBJ2-7|TRBV29-1|NA
CSVEAAGRPYEQYF
TGCAGCGTTGAAGCGGCGGGAAGACCCTACGAGCAGTACTTC
>NA|TRBJ2-5|TRBV12-3/TRBV12-4|NA
CASSFPGDAETQYF
TGTGCCAGCAGTTTTCCCGGGGACGCGGAGACCCAGTACTTC
>NA|TRBJ1-6|TRBV29-1|NA
CSVADSDKSPLHF
TGCAGCGTTGCGGACAGCGATAAATCACCCCTCCATTTT
>NA|TRBJ1-5|TRBV12-3/TRBV12-4|NA
CANSYGGKNQPQHF
TGTGCCAACAGTTACGGGGGGAAAAACCAGCCCCAGCATTTT
>NA|TRBJ2-1|TRBV29-1|NA
CSIPKTGNEQFF
TGCAGTATACCAAAGACTGGGAATGAGCAGTTCTTC
>NA|TRBJ2-1|TRBV5-4|NA
CPSSLHGSSYNEQFF
TGTCCCAGCAGCCTACATGGGAGCTCCTACAATGAGCAGTTCTTC
>NA|TRBJ2-7|TRBV18|few
CASSPKGYDKQYF
TGTGCCAGCTCACCAAAGGGCTACGACAAGCAGTACTTC
>NA|TRBJ2-1|TRBV5-4|NA
CASPKLGNEQFF
TGTGCGAGCCCGAAGCTAGGCAATGAGCAATTCTTC
>NA|TRBJ2-4|TRBV12-3/TRBV12-4|NA
CACSFKSGVGAKSIQYF
TGTGCCTGCAGTTTTAAGTCGGGGGTCGGGGCCAAAAGCATTCAGTACTTC
>NA|TRBJ2-3|TRBV6-5|NA
CTSKPSRTNRGDTQYF
TGTACCAGCAAACCCAGCCGGACCAATCGCGGAGATACGCAGTATTTT
>TRBD1|TRBJ2-7|TRBV11-2|NA
CASGLQGVEDEHYF
TGTGCCAGCGGCTTACAGGGGGTAGAGGACGAGCATTACTTT
>TRBD2|TRBJ2-1|TRBV7-8|NA
CASSLAGDAGEHYF
TGTGCCAGCAGCTTAGCCGGGGATGCGGGGGAACACTACTTC